This is a list of T cell receptor beta chains from one sample in a study of tissue T cells after allogeneic stem cell transplantation. This table comes from immunoSEQ multiplex PCR, and its TCRdb copy is limited to in-frame clones, with some not included. The sample lists over a thousand clones; 70% were seen once. Sequenced material: skin, taken at autopsy. The receptors stem from a male patient of 60 years or more with steroid-refractory graft-versus-host disease after an allogeneic stem cell transplant. The T cells may partly be graft donor cells. The CDR3 runs from the conserved cysteine through the conserved F or W. Each record gives: V gene, J gene, CDR3 protein.

v_call: TRBV6-6; j_call: TRBJ1-3; cdr3_aa: CASSSGGNTIYF
v_call: TRBV5-4; j_call: TRBJ1-1; cdr3_aa: CASSLRPWGNTEAFF
v_call: TRBV5-1; j_call: TRBJ2-7; cdr3_aa: CASSLGTGEGQYF
v_call: TRBV9; j_call: TRBJ1-2; cdr3_aa: CASSVEGGPGGYTF
v_call: TRBV7-9; j_call: TRBJ2-1; cdr3_aa: CASRPKEGTAPKQFF
v_call: TRBV24-1; j_call: TRBJ2-3; cdr3_aa: CATSDSRNRYTQYF
v_call: TRBV4-2; j_call: TRBJ1-5; cdr3_aa: CASSQERRGVQPQHF
v_call: TRBV19; j_call: TRBJ2-3; cdr3_aa: CASSDPGQPSTDTQYF
v_call: TRBV10-1; j_call: TRBJ2-6; cdr3_aa: CASSEYRRSHKSRANVLTF
v_call: TRBV29-1; j_call: TRBJ2-2; cdr3_aa: CSVRTKGSAGELFF
v_call: TRBV7-7; j_call: TRBJ2-7; cdr3_aa: CASSYGQGDTYEQYF
v_call: TRBV7-9; j_call: TRBJ2-1; cdr3_aa: CASIGERTRPNEQFF
v_call: TRBV7-2; j_call: TRBJ2-6; cdr3_aa: CASSFGGLGANVLTF
v_call: TRBV6-5; j_call: TRBJ2-5; cdr3_aa: CASSDSLGGGETQYF
v_call: TRBV7-2; j_call: TRBJ2-3; cdr3_aa: CAIGGLFTDTQYF
v_call: TRBV6-4; j_call: TRBJ1-6; cdr3_aa: CASSEQGRVQNSPLHF
v_call: TRBV5-1; j_call: TRBJ2-5; cdr3_aa: CASSSIPGPGTETQYF
v_call: TRBV7-9; j_call: TRBJ1-1; cdr3_aa: CASSRGGGDTEAFF
v_call: TRBV6-5; j_call: TRBJ2-2; cdr3_aa: CASSRQLNTGELFF
v_call: TRBV2; j_call: TRBJ1-2; cdr3_aa: CASSARTDYGYTF
v_call: TRBV6-2/TRBV6-3; j_call: TRBJ1-2; cdr3_aa: CASSLTPTNYGYTF
v_call: TRBV5-8; j_call: TRBJ2-1; cdr3_aa: CASSLRRGTRHNEQFF
v_call: TRBV19; j_call: TRBJ1-6; cdr3_aa: CASRTGGGNSPLHF
v_call: TRBV4-1; j_call: TRBJ2-1; cdr3_aa: CASSPSSYNEQFF
v_call: TRBV2; j_call: TRBJ1-4; cdr3_aa: CASSDDTTNEKLFF
v_call: TRBV7-3; j_call: TRBJ2-1; cdr3_aa: CASSLSNRDNEQFF
v_call: TRBV4-3; j_call: TRBJ1-2; cdr3_aa: CASSQELQGVYGYTF
v_call: TRBV4-1; j_call: TRBJ1-5; cdr3_aa: CASSQATGGPLGSNQPQHF
v_call: TRBV6-5; j_call: TRBJ2-7; cdr3_aa: CASSYRPRVMDEQYF
v_call: TRBV18; j_call: TRBJ2-2; cdr3_aa: CASSRMTGAGTGELFF
v_call: TRBV6-6; j_call: TRBJ1-5; cdr3_aa: CASSYSRGSQPQHF
v_call: TRBV5-6; j_call: TRBJ2-5; cdr3_aa: CARSLGAGGGETQYF
v_call: TRBV5-1; j_call: TRBJ1-1; cdr3_aa: CASSLSQVWTGGRSTEAFF
v_call: TRBV7-9; j_call: TRBJ2-2; cdr3_aa: CASSSPSWEGGGTGELFF
v_call: TRBV6-4; j_call: TRBJ1-2; cdr3_aa: CASRGAGAYGYTF
v_call: TRBV11-2; j_call: TRBJ2-1; cdr3_aa: CASGEAFWYNEQFF
v_call: TRBV5-5; j_call: TRBJ1-5; cdr3_aa: CASSLLNQPQHF
v_call: TRBV6-5; j_call: TRBJ2-7; cdr3_aa: CASTQGYEQYF
v_call: TRBV7-9; j_call: TRBJ2-5; cdr3_aa: CASSLAGGGQETQYF
v_call: TRBV7-9; j_call: TRBJ2-3; cdr3_aa: CASSQPRTQYF
v_call: TRBV9; j_call: TRBJ2-1; cdr3_aa: CASSTTRTGEQFF
v_call: TRBV2; j_call: TRBJ2-7; cdr3_aa: CASSVSGGAFYEQYF
v_call: TRBV7-2; j_call: TRBJ2-7; cdr3_aa: CASSLGPLSYEQYF
v_call: TRBV7-8; j_call: TRBJ1-2; cdr3_aa: CASSRLAAYGYTF
v_call: TRBV6-5; j_call: TRBJ2-7; cdr3_aa: CASGKQGQHF
v_call: TRBV7-9; j_call: TRBJ2-3; cdr3_aa: CASSFSGGGTDTQYF
v_call: TRBV3-1/TRBV3-2; j_call: TRBJ1-5; cdr3_aa: CASSQGQDGNQPQHF
v_call: TRBV7-2; j_call: TRBJ2-2; cdr3_aa: CASSLTPPGGAAGELFF
v_call: TRBV7-2; j_call: TRBJ1-3; cdr3_aa: CASSLDTSGNTIYF